Included here is one T cell receptor (beta chain) sequence, with context. Its antigen is still unknown. Germline V CDR1 and CDR2: SEHNR, FQNEAQ (reference sequence). The CDR3 covers 16 residues. Trimming shortened V by 1 base and J by 4 bases, and 13 bases separated the two germline ends. The cohort's ophthalmopathy patients, a group with duration under 3 months, had a Clinical Activity Score of at least 3 and a NOSPECS grade of at least 4. Exclusion followed for patients with uncontrolled infection, other autoimmune disease, pregnancy or lactation. Amplified TCR beta CDR3 regions derived from RNA transcripts. Using the HTBI primer set, a first-round RT-PCR was run on the TCR CDR3. TCRdb recomputed calls from the multiplex PCR reads with MiXCR, one row per CDR3 protein. The sample consists of fewer than 750,000 distinct CDR3 sequences, about 15% of them appearing once. The sample belongs to a study of T cells in Graves' hyperthyroidism and ophthalmopathy. Study-wide findings and caveats: The authors' 13 V-J model separated ophthalmopathy from stable hyperthyroidism. Among clonotypes expanded in thyroid above 0.001, most were also found in blood.

This receptor was taken from a woman aged 45-65 years with Graves' ophthalmopathy. The chain couples TRBV7-9 to TRBJ2-2; D may be TRBD1 (6 bases). The specimen was blood. CDR3 DNA: TGTGCCAGCAGCTTAGTGGGCAGGGGTTCCACCGGGGAGCTGTTTTTT. This sequence encodes CASSLVGRGSTGELFF.